Sequencing of this T cell receptor (beta chain) was carried out in a study of OX40 agonist ivuxolimab in advanced cancers. Study-level background: Partial responses were observed in three patients, of whom one had hepatocellular carcinoma and two had cutaneous melanoma. Study conclusions and caveats: Clones of CD4+ and CD8+ blood T cells grew by week 6 at doses of 0.1 to 3.0 mg/kg.

It was autoimmune disease history or systemic immunosuppression that excluded patients. Repertoires were generated with immunoSEQ multiplex PCR, while TCRdb's copy carries only in-frame clones and drops some. The sample has under 70,000 clones, 80% to 95% seen once. A remark on this clone: Its target is not known.

CDR3 length: 15 amino acids. Germline V gene sequence: CDR1 KGHSH, CDR2 LQKENI. Trimming removed 5 bases at V and 2 bases at J, with 14 bases between. V is TRBV18 and J is TRBJ2-3; no definite D call. Sequenced material: CD4+ or CD8+ T cells sorted from blood, taken in a trial of the OX40 agonist ivuxolimab. This receptor was taken from an adult with an advanced solid tumor such as melanoma, head and neck, liver or kidney cancer. The CDR3 region is CASSSLRWSTDTQYF. DNA of the CDR3: TGTGCCAGCTCATCGTTGAGATGGTCCACAGATACGCAGTATTTT.